This TCR beta chain was found in a study of T cells in women clearing cervical HPV infection. On the study more broadly: Controls gave blood once infection was undetectable; cases at lesion identification. For cases, blood was sampled a median roughly 150 days after lesion detection, interquartile range roughly 80 to 200 days. Study conclusions and caveats: CIN3+ cases had significantly higher TCR richness than controls; evenness did not differ.

On this clone itself: Its antigen is undetermined. Read data end 3 residues before the CDR3 end; the end is taken from the germline J gene.

The CDR3 length is 13 residues. With 5 bases removed from V and 3 bases from J, the gap between germline ends came to 8 bases. Germline CDR1 LNHDA, CDR2 SQIVND (reference sequence). The data were produced by immunoSEQ multiplex PCR, yet TCRdb's version contains in-frame clones alone and is incomplete. The sample's table shows around 21,000 clones. The chain combines TRBV19 with TRBJ1-5; the D is unclear. The receptor comes from a woman between 18 and 70 years old with a cervical HPV16 infection that either progressed to CIN3+ or cleared (not recorded which). The sample was blood buffy coat. The sequenced CDR3 bases are TGTGCCAGTAGTCCGCGCGTCAATCAGCCC. Translated: CASSPRVNQP. The full CDR3 sequence reads CASSPRVNQPQHF.